The present T cell receptor beta chain was sequenced within a study of response to subunit inactivated influenza vaccine. General observations from the study: Few additional T cells are recruited per seasonal influenza vaccination, authors suggested.

Details on this clonotype: Its antigen is unknown.

TCRdb used MiXCR to reprocess the RT-PCR reads, holding one entry per CDR3 protein. The sample consists of 590,000 or so distinct CDR3 sequences, 14% of them appearing once. After removal of 1 base from V and 3 bases from J, the junction contained 2 bases not matched to a gene. CDR3 size: 16 residues. The germline V gene has CDR1 DFQATT and CDR2 SNEGSKA (reference sequence). This clonotype was sampled from a man between 45 and 60 years old who received an inactivated influenza vaccine. This rearrangement joins TRBV20-1 to TRBJ2-1, with 14 bases lining up with TRBD2. Material: PBMCs from blood, obtained less than 15 days before vaccination. This CDR3 is CSARGLAGGLYNEQFF. The CDR3 DNA reads as TGCAGTGCTAGAGGACTAGCGGGGGGGCTCTACAATGAGCAGTTCTTC.